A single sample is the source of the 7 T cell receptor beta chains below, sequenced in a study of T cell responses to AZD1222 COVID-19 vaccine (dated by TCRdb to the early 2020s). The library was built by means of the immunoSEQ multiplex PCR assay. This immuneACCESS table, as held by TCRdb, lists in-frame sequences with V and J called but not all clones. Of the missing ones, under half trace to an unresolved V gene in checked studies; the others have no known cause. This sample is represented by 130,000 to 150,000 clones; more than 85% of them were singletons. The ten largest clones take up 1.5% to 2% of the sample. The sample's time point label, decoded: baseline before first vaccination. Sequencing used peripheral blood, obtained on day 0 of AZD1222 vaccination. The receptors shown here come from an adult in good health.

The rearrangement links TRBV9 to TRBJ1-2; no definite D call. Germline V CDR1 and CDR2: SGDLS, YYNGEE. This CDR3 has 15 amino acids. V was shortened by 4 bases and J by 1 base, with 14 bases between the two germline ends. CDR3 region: CASSTPTLVNYGYTF. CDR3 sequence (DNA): TGTGCCAGCAGCACCCCTACTTTGGTTAACTATGGCTACACCTTC. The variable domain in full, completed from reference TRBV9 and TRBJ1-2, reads DSGVTQTPKHLITATGQRVTLRCSPRSGDLSVYWYQQSLDQGLQFLIQYYNGEERAKGNILERFSAQQFPDLHSELNLSSLELGDSALYFCASSTPTLVNYGYTFGSGTRLTVV.

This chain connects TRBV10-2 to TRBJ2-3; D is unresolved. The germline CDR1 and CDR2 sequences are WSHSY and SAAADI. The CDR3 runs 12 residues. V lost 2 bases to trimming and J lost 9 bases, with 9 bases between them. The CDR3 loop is CASSEPPETQYF. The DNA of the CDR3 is TGCGCCAGCAGTGAGCCCCCGGAGACGCAGTATTTT.

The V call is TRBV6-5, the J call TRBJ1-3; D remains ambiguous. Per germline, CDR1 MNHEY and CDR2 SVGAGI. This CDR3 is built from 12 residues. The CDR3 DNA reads TGTGCTGTAGGGTCCTCTGGAAACACCATATATTTT. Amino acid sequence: CAVGSSGNTIYF.

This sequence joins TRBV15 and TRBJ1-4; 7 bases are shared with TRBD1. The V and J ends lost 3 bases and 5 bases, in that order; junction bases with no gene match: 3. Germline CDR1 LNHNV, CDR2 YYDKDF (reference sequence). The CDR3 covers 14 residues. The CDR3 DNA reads TGTGCCACCAGCAGGGGACAGCCGAATGAAAAACTGTTTTTT. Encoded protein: CATSRGQPNEKLFF. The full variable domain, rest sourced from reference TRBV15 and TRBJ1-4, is DAMVIQNPRYQVTQFGKPVTLSCSQTLNHNVMYWYQQKSSQAPKLLFHYYDKDFNNEADTPDNFQSRRPNTSFCFLDIRSPGLGDTAMYLCATSRGQPNEKLFFGSGTQLSVL.

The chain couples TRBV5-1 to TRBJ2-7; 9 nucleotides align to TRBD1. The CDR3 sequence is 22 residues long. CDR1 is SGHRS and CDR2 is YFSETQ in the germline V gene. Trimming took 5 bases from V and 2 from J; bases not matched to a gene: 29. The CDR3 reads CASSLGGYRWTGDALQPYEQYF. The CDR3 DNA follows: TGCGCCAGCAGTTTAGGAGGTTATCGGTGGACAGGGGACGCCCTTCAGCCCTACGAGCAGTACTTC.

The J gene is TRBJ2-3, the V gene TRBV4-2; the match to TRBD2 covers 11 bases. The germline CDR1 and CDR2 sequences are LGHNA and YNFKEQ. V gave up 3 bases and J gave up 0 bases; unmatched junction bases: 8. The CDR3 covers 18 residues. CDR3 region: CASSHEIAGGPSTDTQYF. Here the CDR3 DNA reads TGTGCCAGCAGCCACGAAATAGCGGGAGGGCCTAGCACAGATACGCAGTATTTT.

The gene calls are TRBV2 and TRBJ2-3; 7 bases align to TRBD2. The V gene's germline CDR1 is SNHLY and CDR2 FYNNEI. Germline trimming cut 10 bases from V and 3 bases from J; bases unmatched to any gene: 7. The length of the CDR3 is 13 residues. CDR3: CATWEGWTDTQYF. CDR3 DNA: TGTGCCACCTGGGAGGGTTGGACAGATACGCAGTATTTT.